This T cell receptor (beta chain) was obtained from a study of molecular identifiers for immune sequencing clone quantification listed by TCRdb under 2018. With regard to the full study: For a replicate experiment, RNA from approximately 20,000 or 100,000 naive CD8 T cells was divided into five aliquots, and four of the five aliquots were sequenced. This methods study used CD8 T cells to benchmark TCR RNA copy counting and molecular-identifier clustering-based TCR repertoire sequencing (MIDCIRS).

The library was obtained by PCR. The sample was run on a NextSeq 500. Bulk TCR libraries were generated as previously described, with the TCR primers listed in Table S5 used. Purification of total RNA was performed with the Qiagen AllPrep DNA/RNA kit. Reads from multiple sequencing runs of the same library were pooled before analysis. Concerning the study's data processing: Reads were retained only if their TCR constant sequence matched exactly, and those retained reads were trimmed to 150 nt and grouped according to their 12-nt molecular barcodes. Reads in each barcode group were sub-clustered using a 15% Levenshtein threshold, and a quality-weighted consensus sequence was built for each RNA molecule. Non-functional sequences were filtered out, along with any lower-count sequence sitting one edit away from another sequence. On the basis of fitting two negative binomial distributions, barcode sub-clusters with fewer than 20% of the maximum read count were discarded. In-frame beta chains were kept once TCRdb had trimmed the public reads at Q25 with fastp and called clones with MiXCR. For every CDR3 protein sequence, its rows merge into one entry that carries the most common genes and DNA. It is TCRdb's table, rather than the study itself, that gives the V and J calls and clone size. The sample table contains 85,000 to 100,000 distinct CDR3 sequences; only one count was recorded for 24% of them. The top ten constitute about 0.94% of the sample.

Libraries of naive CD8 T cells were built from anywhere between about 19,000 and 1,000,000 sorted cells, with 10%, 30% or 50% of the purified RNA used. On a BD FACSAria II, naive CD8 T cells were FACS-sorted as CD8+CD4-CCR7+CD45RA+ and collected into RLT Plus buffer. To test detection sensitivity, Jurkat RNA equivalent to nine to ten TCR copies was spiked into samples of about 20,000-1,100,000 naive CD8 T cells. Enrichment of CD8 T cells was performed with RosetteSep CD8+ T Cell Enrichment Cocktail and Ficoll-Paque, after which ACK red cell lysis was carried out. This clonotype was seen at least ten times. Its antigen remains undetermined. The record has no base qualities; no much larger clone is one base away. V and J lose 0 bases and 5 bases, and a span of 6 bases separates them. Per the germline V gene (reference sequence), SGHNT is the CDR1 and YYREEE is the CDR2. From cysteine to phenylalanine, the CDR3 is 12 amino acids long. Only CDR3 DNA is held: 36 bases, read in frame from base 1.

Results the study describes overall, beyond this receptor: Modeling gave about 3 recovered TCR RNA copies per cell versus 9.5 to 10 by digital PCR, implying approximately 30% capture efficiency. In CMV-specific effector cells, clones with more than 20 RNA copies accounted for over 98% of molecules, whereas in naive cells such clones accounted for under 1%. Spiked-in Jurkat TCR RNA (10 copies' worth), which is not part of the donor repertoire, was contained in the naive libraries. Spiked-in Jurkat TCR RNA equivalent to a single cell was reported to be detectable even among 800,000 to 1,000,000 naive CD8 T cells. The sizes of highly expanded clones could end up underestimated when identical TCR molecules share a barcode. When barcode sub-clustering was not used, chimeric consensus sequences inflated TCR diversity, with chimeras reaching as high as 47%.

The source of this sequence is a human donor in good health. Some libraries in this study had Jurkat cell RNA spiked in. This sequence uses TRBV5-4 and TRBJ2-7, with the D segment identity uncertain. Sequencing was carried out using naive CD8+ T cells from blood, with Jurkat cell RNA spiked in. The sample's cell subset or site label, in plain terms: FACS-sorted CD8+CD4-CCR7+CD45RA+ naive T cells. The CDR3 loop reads CASSLASNEQYF. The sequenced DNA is TGTGCCAGCAGCTTGGCCAGCAACGAGCAGTACTTC.